The rows below give T cell receptor beta chains drawn from one sample of a study of T cells in Graves' hyperthyroidism and ophthalmopathy. Each CDR3 protein gets one entry after TCRdb re-called the multiplex PCR reads with MiXCR. The table shows about 290,000 distinct CDR3 sequences, with roughly an eighth occurring only once. Input material: blood. These receptors came from a woman in her 40s with Graves' hyperthyroidism. The CDR3 runs from the conserved cysteine through the conserved F or W. D genes are given only for firm matches. Expanded clones get a size class; other rows say once, few or many, or leave the size out.

V gene: TRBV19; clone size: few; J gene: TRBJ1-1; D gene: -; CDR3 protein: CASSSGRSVSGAFF; CDR3 DNA: TGTGCCAGTAGTTCCGGTCGTTCAGTTAGTGGTGCTTTCTTT
V gene: TRBV7-3; clone size: many; J gene: TRBJ2-5; D gene: TRBD1; CDR3 protein: CASSPGTGVNQETQYF; CDR3 DNA: TGTGCCAGCAGCCCCGGGACAGGGGTAAACCAAGAGACCCAGTACTTC
V gene: TRBV6-1; clone size: many; J gene: TRBJ2-7; D gene: -; CDR3 protein: CASSLLGDEQYF; CDR3 DNA: TGTGCCAGCAGCTTACTAGGAGACGAGCAGTACTTC
V gene: TRBV28; clone size: many; J gene: TRBJ1-4; D gene: -; CDR3 protein: CASTSFGRDGEKLFF; CDR3 DNA: TGTGCCAGCACTTCTTTTGGGCGCGACGGTGAAAAACTGTTTTTT
V gene: TRBV2; clone size: many; J gene: TRBJ2-1; D gene: TRBD2; CDR3 protein: CASRGAGVGVYYNEQFF; CDR3 DNA: TGTGCCAGCAGGGGAGCGGGAGTGGGGGTATACTACAATGAGCAGTTCTTC
V gene: TRBV5-1; clone size: many; J gene: TRBJ1-1; D gene: -; CDR3 protein: CASHASMNTEAFF; CDR3 DNA: TGCGCCAGCCATGCGTCAATGAACACTGAAGCTTTCTTT
V gene: TRBV2; clone size: many; J gene: TRBJ1-1; D gene: -; CDR3 protein: CASTVLGGTEAFF; CDR3 DNA: TGTGCCAGCACAGTGCTGGGGGGGACTGAAGCTTTCTTT
V gene: TRBV4-2; clone size: -; J gene: TRBJ2-1; D gene: -; CDR3 protein: CASSPRTHNNEQFF; CDR3 DNA: TGTGCCAGCAGCCCCCGCACCCATAACAATGAGCAGTTCTTC
V gene: TRBV5-8; clone size: many; J gene: TRBJ2-7; D gene: TRBD1; CDR3 protein: CASSPRGQGHYEQYF; CDR3 DNA: TGTGCCAGCAGCCCCAGGGGACAGGGGCACTACGAGCAGTACTTC
V gene: TRBV19; clone size: few; J gene: TRBJ2-2; D gene: -; CDR3 protein: CASMSYSAGGELFF; CDR3 DNA: TGTGCCAGTATGAGCTATTCAGCAGGGGGGGAGCTGTTTTTT
V gene: TRBV11-3; clone size: many; J gene: TRBJ2-5; D gene: -; CDR3 protein: CASSLVAVQETQYF; CDR3 DNA: TGTGCCAGCAGCTTAGTAGCGGTCCAAGAGACCCAGTACTTC
V gene: TRBV9; clone size: -; J gene: TRBJ1-2; D gene: -; CDR3 protein: CASSPPSGFRSYTF; CDR3 DNA: TGTGCCAGCAGCCCCCCTAGCGGCTTTAGGAGCTACACCTTC
V gene: TRBV19; clone size: few; J gene: TRBJ1-5; D gene: -; CDR3 protein: CASSPIPRGQPQHF; CDR3 DNA: TGTGCCAGTAGTCCGATCCCCAGAGGGCAGCCCCAGCATTTT
V gene: TRBV6-1; clone size: many; J gene: TRBJ1-4; D gene: TRBD1; CDR3 protein: CASRGQGRNEKLFF; CDR3 DNA: TGTGCCAGCAGAGGACAGGGGAGGAATGAAAAACTGTTTTTT
V gene: TRBV2; clone size: many; J gene: TRBJ2-1; D gene: TRBD1; CDR3 protein: CASIPDRGNEQFF; CDR3 DNA: TGTGCCAGCATCCCTGACAGGGGCAATGAGCAGTTCTTC
V gene: TRBV28; clone size: many; J gene: TRBJ1-1; D gene: -; CDR3 protein: CASISGTAGDTEAFF; CDR3 DNA: TGTGCCAGCATCTCGGGGACGGCGGGGGACACTGAAGCTTTCTTT